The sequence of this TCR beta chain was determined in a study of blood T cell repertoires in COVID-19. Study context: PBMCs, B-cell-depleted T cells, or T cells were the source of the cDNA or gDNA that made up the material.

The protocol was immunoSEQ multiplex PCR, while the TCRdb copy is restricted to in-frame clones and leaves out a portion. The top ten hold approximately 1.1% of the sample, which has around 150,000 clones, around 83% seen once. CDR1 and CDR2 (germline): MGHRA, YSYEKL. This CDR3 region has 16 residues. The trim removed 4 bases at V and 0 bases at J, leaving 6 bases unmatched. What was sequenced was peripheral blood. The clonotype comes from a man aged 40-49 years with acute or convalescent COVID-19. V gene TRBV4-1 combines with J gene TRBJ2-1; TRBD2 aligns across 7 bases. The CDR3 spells CASSPEWGGSYNEQFF. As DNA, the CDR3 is TGCGCCAGCAGCCCGGAATGGGGGGGCTCCTACAATGAGCAGTTCTTC.